Below, 16 T cell receptor beta chains from the same sample are listed, as sequenced in a study of blood T cell repertoires in COVID-19. Profiling relied on immunoSEQ multiplex PCR, and the TCRdb table lists in-frame clones only, not all of them. The data contain 150,000 or so clones, roughly 86% of them singletons. The sample comprised peripheral blood. All receptors come from a human donor in a cohort sampled during active COVID-19.

The gene calls are TRBV30 and TRBJ1-4; possibly TRBD1 for D (5 bases). Germline V CDR1 and CDR2: GTSNPN, SVGIG (reference sequence). With 5 bases removed from V and 8 bases from J, the gap between germline ends came to 18 bases. The CDR3 has 14 amino acids. This CDR3 is CAWSPGLQDEKLFF. In DNA form, the CDR3 reads TGTGCCTGGTCGCCGGGACTTCAAGACGAAAAACTGTTTTTT.

The V call is TRBV4-2, the J call TRBJ2-7, with a weak D call TRBD2 (6 bases). Trimming cost V 8 bases and J 2 bases, with 13 bases left between them. This CDR3 comprises 13 residues. Per the germline V gene, CDR1 is LGHNA and CDR2 is YNFKEQ. CDR3 DNA: TGTGCCAGCGGCGAGGGCGGGGCCTACGAGCAGTACTTC. Protein product: CASGEGGAYEQYF.

V is TRBV7-8 and J is TRBJ1-5, with 12 bases lining up with TRBD1. The CDR3 is made up of 19 amino acids. Germline CDR1 and CDR2: SGHVS and FQNEAQ. V gave up 1 base and J gave up 3 bases; unmatched junction bases: 10. The CDR3 bases are TGTGCCAGCAGCTTAGAGGGACAGGGGGCGCGGGGGGCCAATCAGCCCCAGCATTTT. This codes for CASSLEGQGARGANQPQHF. Drawing the rest from reference TRBV7-8 and TRBJ1-5, the complete variable domain is GAGVSQSPRYKVAKRGQDVALRCDPISGHVSLFWYQQALGQGPEFLTYFQNEAQLDKSGLPSDRFFAERPEGSVSTLKIQRTQQEDSAVYLCASSLEGQGARGANQPQHFGDGTRLSIL.

The V gene is TRBV10-3, the J gene TRBJ1-4; tentatively, D is TRBD1 (6 bases). Germline-derived CDR1 and CDR2 are ENHRY and SYGVKD. CDR3 size: 14 residues. The germline V and J ends were trimmed by 8 bases and 4 bases, with 14 bases remaining between them. The CDR3 sequence is CAIAQGGGNEKLFF. The DNA for the CDR3 is TGTGCCATCGCACAGGGCGGGGGTAATGAAAAACTGTTTTTT.

The chain couples TRBV7-3 to TRBJ1-3; D unresolved. CDR3 length: 14 amino acids. In germline, CDR1 is SGHTA, CDR2 FQGTGA. V lost 2 bases, J lost 2 bases, and 7 bases lay in between. This chain's CDR3 is CASSLGPAGNTIYF. For the CDR3, the DNA is TGTGCCAGCAGCTTAGGTCCAGCTGGAAACACCATATATTTT.

The rearrangement joins TRBV18 to TRBJ2-3, with D hard to call. V dropped 1 base and J dropped 4 bases, with 6 bases sitting between them. The CDR3 loop spans 13 amino acids. The germline gives CDR1 KGHSH, CDR2 LQKENI. CDR3 loop: CASSPLTSDTQYF. CDR3 DNA sequence: TGTGCCAGCTCACCACTAACTTCAGATACGCAGTATTTT.

The rearrangement links TRBV19 to TRBJ2-1; TRBD2 aligns across 8 bases. The germline V gene encodes CDR1 LNHDA and CDR2 SQIVND (reference sequence). V lost 6 bases and J lost 7; bases outside the gene matches: 14. The CDR3 length is 16 residues. CDR3 sequence: CASSPYGAGGLNEQFF. The CDR3 DNA reads TGTGCCAGTAGCCCGTACGGGGCGGGAGGATTGAATGAGCAGTTCTTC.

The chain employs TRBV4-2 and TRBJ2-5; 9 nucleotides align to TRBD1. Germline CDR1 reads LGHNA; CDR2 reads YNFKEQ. The CDR3 covers 15 residues. The ends lost 1 base at V and 2 bases at J; junction bases unmatched: 2. CDR3 in DNA: TGTGCCAGCAGCCAAGCCGGACAGGGGCAAGAGACCCAGTACTTC. Its protein product is CASSQAGQGQETQYF.

There are a few counts of this clone. This chain joins TRBV3-1 (or the pseudogene TRBV3-2) and TRBJ1-5, with TRBD1 as a possible D gene (5 bases). CDR3 length equals 13 residues. The germline gives CDR1 LGHDT, CDR2 YNNKEL (reference sequence). V lost 5 bases and J 2 bases, leaving 7 bases between the germline ends. CDR3 residues: CASSWGGNQPQHF. The DNA for the CDR3 is TGTGCCAGCAGCTGGGGGGGCAATCAGCCCCAGCATTTT.

V is TRBV30 and J is TRBJ1-1; 9 nucleotides line up with TRBD1. The CDR3 sequence is 12 residues long. Unmatched junction bases numbered 5, after V lost 5 bases and J lost 7 bases. Per the germline V gene, CDR1 is GTSNPN and CDR2 is SVGIG (reference sequence). The CDR3 coding sequence is TGTGCCTGGGGGGACAGGGAAGATGAAGCTTTCTTT. Amino acid sequence: CAWGDREDEAFF.

The V call is TRBV30, the J call TRBJ2-2, with a possible D match to TRBD2 (6 bases). The CDR3 is 17 amino acids. Between the trimmed V and J ends, which lost 6 bases and 7 bases, there was a span of 27 bases. Germline V gene lookup returns CDR1 GTSNPN and CDR2 SVGIG (reference sequence). The DNA for the CDR3 is TGTGCCTGTAAATGGACCGGCGGGATAATGAAGGACGGGGAGCTGTTTTTT. This translates into CACKWTGGIMKDGELFF.

The genes are TRBV6-2 or TRBV6-3 and TRBJ2-5; 10 bases align to TRBD1. J gave up 5 bases and V 4 bases, and 1 base lay outside the gene matches. Looked up from germline, CDR1 is MNHEY and CDR2 is SVGEGT. This CDR3 has 13 amino acids. CDR3 amino acids: CASSWTGGETQYF. CDR3 DNA sequence: TGTGCCAGCAGTTGGACAGGGGGGGAGACCCAGTACTTC.

This clone came up once. The V gene is TRBV7-9, the J gene TRBJ2-1; 9 positions match TRBD1. V shed 5 bases and J 8 bases; nucleotides not matched to a gene: 7. Germline V gene lookup returns CDR1 SEHNR and CDR2 FQNEAQ (reference sequence). This CDR3 has 14 residues. This chain's CDR3 is CASSPGQGIDEQFF. In DNA, the CDR3 is TGTGCCAGCAGCCCGGGACAGGGTATAGATGAGCAGTTCTTC. Complete variable domain (other parts from reference TRBV7-9 and TRBJ2-1): DTGVSQNPRHKITKRGQNVTFRCDPISEHNRLYWYRQTLGQGPEFLTYFQNEAQLEKSRLLSDRFSAERPKGSFSTLEIQRTEQGDSAMYLCASSPGQGIDEQFFGPGTRLTVL.

This clone has a single count. V is TRBV5-6 and J is TRBJ2-5; D gene uncertain. The length of the CDR3 is 14 residues. Germline values: CDR1 SGHDT, CDR2 YYEEEE. Trimming shortened V by 0 bases and J by 1 base, and 7 bases separated the two germline ends. The CDR3 loop is CASSLVRSQETQYF. CDR3 bases: TGTGCCAGCAGCTTGGTTAGGAGCCAAGAGACCCAGTACTTC.

The V gene is TRBV30, the J gene TRBJ2-7, with TRBD1 matching 8 bases. V lost 8 bases to trimming and J lost 5 bases; unmatched junction nucleotides: 14. The germline gives CDR1 GTSNPN, CDR2 SVGIG (reference sequence). CDR3 length equals 14 residues. CDR3 protein: CALTGGARVNEQYF. CDR3 DNA: TGTGCCCTAACAGGGGGTGCTAGGGTTAACGAGCAGTACTTC. The full variable domain, in which reference TRBV30 and TRBJ2-7 provide the parts outside the CDR3, is SQTIHQWPATLVQPVGSPLSLECTVEGTSNPNLYWYRQAAGRGLQLLFYSVGIGQISSEVPQNLSASRPQDRQFILSSKKLLLSDSGFYLCALTGGARVNEQYFGPGTRLTVT.

The V and J genes are TRBV6-5 and TRBJ1-6; D is unclear. Trimming cost V 6 bases and J 7 bases, with 7 bases left between them. Germline CDR1 and CDR2: MNHEY and SVGAGI. The CDR3 spans 12 residues. CDR3 protein: CASSLQNSPLHF. CDR3 DNA sequence: TGTGCCAGCAGCCTACAGAATTCACCCCTCCACTTT.